The 31 T cell receptor beta chains listed next were all sequenced from one sample in a study of blood T cell repertoires in COVID-19 (dated by TCRdb to about 2020). Receptor libraries were prepared by the immunoSEQ multiplex PCR assay. TCRdb stores this immuneACCESS table with in-frame sequences only. Part of the clones is absent; in the studies checked, under half of the shortfall reflects unresolved V genes, and no reason is known for the rest. Within this sample are 60,000 or so clones, with around four fifths of them counted one time only. Of the sample, over 6% is held by the ten largest clones. The sequenced sample consisted of peripheral blood. The receptor set was obtained from a woman aged 45 to 65 with active or convalescent COVID-19.

V gene TRBV5-1 combines with J gene TRBJ2-7, with 7 bases lining up with TRBD1. The CDR3 is made up of 15 amino acids. CDR1 is SGHRS, CDR2 YFSETQ, per germline. V lost 3 bases, J lost 2 bases, and 8 bases stayed unmatched. CDR3 sequence (DNA): TGCGCCAGCAGCTCTAGGACAGGAGTGACCTACGAGCAGTACTTC. Translating it yields CASSSRTGVTYEQYF.

The chain is built from TRBV24-1 and TRBJ2-7; a possible D gene is TRBD2 (5 bases). Trimming shortened V by 0 bases and J by 3 bases, and 5 bases separated the two germline ends. Germline V CDR1 and CDR2: KGHDR, SFDVKD. This CDR3 has 13 amino acids. CDR3 nucleotides: TGTGCCACCAGTGATTTGCGGGGCTACGAGCAGTACTTC. Protein product: CATSDLRGYEQYF.

This chain connects TRBV24-1 to TRBJ1-5, with D possibly being TRBD1 (5 bases). Trimming took 3 bases from V and 5 from J, leaving 7 bases between them. Germline loops: CDR1 KGHDR, CDR2 SFDVKD. The CDR3 has 13 residues. The DNA for the CDR3 is TGTGCCACCAGTGATAGGGGTGATCAGCCCCAGCATTTT. Translating it yields CATSDRGDQPQHF.

Only a few counts were recorded for this clone. The chain recombines TRBV27 with TRBJ2-7, with TRBD1 matching 9 bases. Trimming at V came to 3 bases and at J to 5 bases, leaving 5 bases not matched to a gene. The CDR3 has 14 residues. Germline V gives CDR1 MNHEY, CDR2 SMNVEV (reference sequence). This chain's CDR3 is CASSFDRGTHEQYF. CDR3 DNA: TGTGCCAGCAGTTTCGACAGGGGGACCCACGAGCAGTACTTC.

By share of the sample, this clone is medium-sized. J is TRBJ2-3 and V is TRBV7-6; TRBD2 agrees at 12 bases. CDR3 length: 17 residues. CDR1 and CDR2 from the germline V gene are SGHVS and FNYEAQ. With V trimmed by 4 bases and J by 6 bases, 11 bases remained unmatched. The CDR3 here is CASSSGLAGRDRDTQYF. CDR3 nucleotide sequence: TGTGCCAGCAGCTCCGGACTAGCGGGAAGGGATCGGGATACGCAGTATTTT.

On this clone itself: The same CDR3 arises from other DNA sequences in this sample as well. The V gene is TRBV18, the J gene TRBJ2-2; 9 nucleotides line up with TRBD1. V lost 5 bases and J lost 3; bases outside the gene matches: 1. CDR1 is KGHSH and CDR2 is LQKENI in the germline V gene. CDR3 size: 14 residues. CDR3 loop: CASSGTGYTGELFF. The CDR3, as DNA: TGTGCCAGCTCAGGGACAGGGTACACCGGGGAGCTGTTTTTT. The full variable domain, in which reference TRBV18 and TRBJ2-2 provide the parts outside the CDR3, is NAGVMQNPRHLVRRRGQEARLRCSPMKGHSHVYWYRQLPEEGLKFMVYLQKENIIDESGMPKERFSAEFPKEGPSILRIQQVVRGDSAAYFCASSGTGYTGELFFGEGSRLTVL.

V gene TRBV4-3 combines with J gene TRBJ1-6, with D possibly TRBD1 on 6 matching bases. Per the germline V gene, CDR1 is LGHNA and CDR2 is YSLEER. The CDR3 consists of 18 residues. Deletions cut 0 bases from V and 0 bases from J, with 12 bases between. DNA for the CDR3: TGCGCCAGCAGCCAAGATCGACAGGCAACCTCCTATAATTCACCCCTCCACTTT. Protein: CASSQDRQATSYNSPLHF.

The J gene is TRBJ1-2, the V gene TRBV19, with 7 bases lining up with TRBD1. The CDR3 contains 15 residues. Germline CDR1 is LNHDA and CDR2 is SQIVND (reference sequence). With V trimmed by 8 bases and J by 3 bases, 12 bases remained unmatched. This chain's CDR3 is CASGSGTANHYGYTF. The CDR3 DNA reads TGTGCCAGTGGGAGTGGGACAGCGAACCACTATGGCTACACCTTC.

This clone has just one count. The genes are TRBV5-6 and TRBJ2-5; 8 bases are shared with TRBD2. CDR1 and CDR2 from the germline V gene are SGHDT and YYEEEE. The CDR3 has 17 residues. Unmatched junction bases numbered 12, after V lost 2 bases and J lost 3 bases. The CDR3 is CASSLIGTRYRKETQYF. DNA for the CDR3: TGTGCCAGCAGCTTAATAGGGACTAGGTATAGGAAAGAGACCCAGTACTTC.

This clone showed up just a few times. This chain links TRBV5-1 with TRBJ2-1; the match to TRBD1 covers 8 bases. The CDR3 runs 12 residues. Germline loops: CDR1 SGHRS, CDR2 YFSETQ. V lost 3 bases, J lost 8 bases, and 1 base stayed unmatched. CDR3 in DNA: TGCGCCAGCAGCTACAGGGGGTATGAGCAGTTCTTC. Residues: CASSYRGYEQFF.

This clone was recorded a few times. The chain has TRBV9 and TRBJ1-3, with 8 nucleotides matching TRBD1. The length of the CDR3 is 19 residues. Germline V gives CDR1 SGDLS, CDR2 YYNGEE. V shed 0 bases and J 2 bases; nucleotides not matched to a gene: 13. CDR3 amino acids: CASSVGGGSRGLAGNTIYF. CDR3 bases: TGTGCCAGCAGCGTAGGGGGCGGGAGCAGGGGGCTCGCTGGAAACACCATATATTTT. Drawing the rest from reference TRBV9 and TRBJ1-3, the complete variable domain is DSGVTQTPKHLITATGQRVTLRCSPRSGDLSVYWYQQSLDQGLQFLIQYYNGEERAKGNILERFSAQQFPDLHSELNLSSLELGDSALYFCASSVGGGSRGLAGNTIYFGEGSWLTVV.

The chain is built from TRBV27 and TRBJ1-2, with TRBD1 as a possible D gene (5 bases). The V end lost 3 bases, the J end lost 3 bases, and 14 bases lay between the germline ends. The V gene's germline CDR1 is MNHEY and CDR2 SMNVEV (reference sequence). This CDR3 has 15 amino acids. CDR3 DNA: TGTGCCAGCAGTTTTAACCCGCAGGGCCACTATGGCTACACCTTC. It encodes CASSFNPQGHYGYTF.

V gene TRBV18 combines with J gene TRBJ2-7; D is uncertain. V was shortened by 3 bases and J by 9 bases, with 12 bases between the two germline ends. Looked up from germline, CDR1 is KGHSH and CDR2 is LQKENI. The CDR3 is 12 residues long. The CDR3 reads CASSPDSPGQYF. For the CDR3, the DNA is TGTGCCAGCTCACCCGACTCTCCCGGGCAGTACTTC.

The gene calls are TRBV11-3 and TRBJ2-1, with 9 nucleotides matching TRBD2. This CDR3 region has 16 residues. V shed 5 bases, J shed 10 bases, and the junction held 15 bases outside the gene matches. CDR1 is SGHNT, CDR2 YENEEA, per germline. The CDR3 loop reads CASSPAGTSLAGEQFF. The CDR3 nucleotides read TGTGCCAGCAGCCCTGCCGGGACTAGCCTGGCTGGCGAGCAGTTCTTC.

The chain uses TRBV6-5 and TRBJ2-1; 12 bases are shared with TRBD1. This CDR3 contains 15 residues. Trimming cost V 9 bases and J 6 bases; bases outside gene matches: 9. Germline V gene sequence: CDR1 MNHEY, CDR2 SVGAGI. CDR3 DNA: TGTGCCAGTTTTTCCGGGACAGGGGGCCCCAATGAGCAGTTCTTC. Its protein is CASFSGTGGPNEQFF.

The chain recombines TRBV4-3 with TRBJ1-5; D ambiguous. Germline V gene data show CDR1 as LGHNA and CDR2 as YSLEER. This CDR3 comprises 12 residues. Trimming pared 8 bases from V and 6 bases from J, leaving 11 bases between. Here the CDR3 reads CASGTCIQPQHF. CDR3 coding DNA: TGCGCCAGCGGTACTTGCATTCAGCCCCAGCATTTT.

The chain has TRBV28 and TRBJ2-5, with D perhaps TRBD2 (5 bases). Germline CDR1 is MDHEN and CDR2 is SYDVKM. This CDR3 is 14 amino acids long. Between the trimmed V and J ends, which lost 3 bases and 7 bases, there was a span of 15 bases. The CDR3 nucleotides read TGTGCCAGCAGTTTGATACGGCACGGAGGGACCCAGTACTTC. Translated, it gives CASSLIRHGGTQYF.

The chain carries TRBV5-1 and TRBJ2-3; D perhaps matches TRBD2 (7 bases). The germline V gene has CDR1 SGHRS and CDR2 YFSETQ. This CDR3 region has 15 residues. The V end lost 3 bases, the J end lost 0 bases, and 11 bases lay between the germline ends. CDR3 loop: CASSSRGASTDTQYF. CDR3 bases: TGCGCCAGCAGCTCCCGGGGGGCTAGCACAGATACGCAGTATTTT.

V is TRBV18 and J is TRBJ2-7; TRBD2 might be the D (5 bases). The V end was cut by 0 bases, the J end by 0 bases, with 9 bases between. Germline CDR1 and CDR2: KGHSH and LQKENI. CDR3 length: 15 residues. CDR3 in amino acids: CASSPPWRSSYEQYF. The CDR3 nucleotides are TGTGCCAGCTCACCACCGTGGAGGTCCTCCTACGAGCAGTACTTC.

This chain connects TRBV7-2 to TRBJ1-2, with D unclear. The V gene lost 5 bases and the J gene lost 8 bases, with 12 bases spanning the gap. This CDR3 has 12 residues. Germline V gene sequence: CDR1 SGHTA, CDR2 FQGNSA. The CDR3 sequence is CASSPQRVGYTF. The DNA of the CDR3 is TGTGCCAGCAGCCCCCAGCGGGTGGGCTACACCTTC.

This clone was picked up a small number of times. The chain joins TRBV4-3 to TRBJ1-6; possibly TRBD1 for D (6 bases). Germline V gene lookup returns CDR1 LGHNA and CDR2 YSLEER. This CDR3 is built from 16 residues. V shed 3 bases and J shed 7 bases, with 16 bases lying between them. The CDR3 nucleotides are TGCGCCAGCAGCCACTTCTTCACAAGGGGGAATTCACCCCTCCACTTT. Residues: CASSHFFTRGNSPLHF.

The chain links TRBV15 to TRBJ1-1; D gene ambiguous. This CDR3 is built from 13 residues. Trimming pared 3 bases from V and 6 bases from J, leaving 11 bases between. Germline assignment: CDR1 LNHNV and CDR2 YYDKDF (reference sequence). The CDR3 region is CATSRRAGSEAFF. The CDR3 DNA follows: TGTGCCACCAGCAGGAGGGCCGGGTCTGAAGCTTTCTTT.

This clone occurred once. The chain couples TRBV4-1 to TRBJ2-4; a weak D match, TRBD2 (6 bases). Between the trimmed V and J ends, which lost 2 bases and 2 bases, there was a span of 13 bases. The CDR3 has 16 residues. The V gene's germline CDR1 is MGHRA and CDR2 YSYEKL. The CDR3 nucleotides read TGCGCCAGCAGCCAACCCGCAGGGAGGACCAAAAACATTCAGTACTTC. Encoded protein: CASSQPAGRTKNIQYF.

The rearrangement uses TRBV12-5 and TRBJ1-1, with D tentatively TRBD1 (6 bases). CDR3 length equals 14 residues. V gave up 0 bases and J gave up 3 bases, with 8 bases separating them. Germline CDR1 and CDR2: LGHNT and FRNRAP. The CDR3 here is CASGLVDSYTEAFF. CDR3 DNA: TGTGCTAGTGGTTTGGTGGACAGTTACACTGAAGCTTTCTTT. Based on the CDR3 plus reference TRBV12-5 and TRBJ1-1, the full variable domain is DARVTQTPRHKVTEMGQEVTMRCQPILGHNTVFWYRQTMMQGLELLAYFRNRAPLDDSGMPKDRFSAEMPDATLATLKIQPSEPRDSAVYFCASGLVDSYTEAFFGQGTRLTVV.

The chain has TRBV5-4 and TRBJ2-1; 10 bases are a match to TRBD2. This CDR3 spans 17 amino acids. V was clipped by 4 bases and J by 8 bases; unmatched bases: 15. In germline, CDR1 is SGHNT, CDR2 YYREEE (reference sequence). Written as DNA, the CDR3 is TGTGCCAGCAGCGTTTGGAGGCTAGCGGGAGAGGATGATGAGCAGTTCTTC. Its protein is CASSVWRLAGEDDEQFF.

This chain joins TRBV4-2 and TRBJ2-7; 13 bases are a match to TRBD2. This CDR3 contains 18 residues. Germline assignment: CDR1 LGHNA and CDR2 YNFKEQ. The ends lost 3 bases at V and 3 bases at J; junction bases unmatched: 11. DNA for the CDR3: TGTGCCAGCAGCCAGGAATGGACTAGCGGGGGCCTTAACTACGAGCAGTACTTC. It translates to CASSQEWTSGGLNYEQYF.

The genes are TRBV7-9 and TRBJ1-2; D not certain. Germline-derived CDR1 and CDR2 are SEHNR and FQNEAQ (reference sequence). Trimming removed 2 bases at V and 0 bases at J, with 16 bases between. The CDR3 has 17 residues. The CDR3 sequence: CASSLLSSPRANYGYTF. DNA of the CDR3: TGTGCCAGCAGCTTATTATCGAGTCCTCGAGCTAACTATGGCTACACCTTC.

This chain links TRBV21-1 with TRBJ1-1; TRBD1, the table's D call, lacks a check against the DNA. TRBV21-1 is deemed a pseudogene. The CDR3 length is 19 residues. The CDR3 DNA follows: TGTGCCAGCAGCCAACTCCCGACGGGACAGGGGGCTGGGAACACTGAAGCTTTCTTT. Translating gives CASSQLPTGQGAGNTEAFF.

In this sample, this clone is medium-sized. The sample holds other DNA sequences that translate to the same CDR3. The chain is built from TRBV9 and TRBJ1-2, with 7 bases lining up with TRBD1. V shed 3 bases, J shed 4 bases, and the junction held 3 bases outside the gene matches. CDR3 length equals 13 residues. Looked up from germline, CDR1 is SGDLS and CDR2 is YYNGEE. CDR3 sequence reads: CASSAGTVYGYTF. In nucleotides, the CDR3 is TGTGCCAGCAGCGCCGGGACAGTCTATGGCTACACCTTC.

This clone is a singleton in its sample. The CDR3 loop is CASSPIREGYGYTF. The CDR3 bases are TGTGCCAGCTCACCAATCAGGGAGGGGTATGGCTACACCTTC. This chain connects TRBV18 to TRBJ1-2; a possible D gene is TRBD1 (5 bases). This CDR3 is 14 amino acids long. Germline V gives CDR1 KGHSH, CDR2 LQKENI. V was trimmed by 2 bases and J by 5 bases, leaving 12 bases between them.

Note on this clone: Sequence at one end of the junction differs from germline and may be a read error. This chain uses TRBV7-7 with TRBJ1-1; D might be TRBD1 (5 bases). Germline values: CDR1 SSHAT, CDR2 FNYEAQ (reference sequence). This CDR3 is built from 14 residues. The chain's CDR3 is CASSLIGEDTEAFF. The DNA for the CDR3 is TGTGCTAGCAGCTTAATAGGGGAGGACACTGAAGCTTTCTTT.